The entry below describes one TCR beta chain. Its specificity is not known. This sample is part of a study of OX40 agonist ivuxolimab in advanced cancers. Points from the study as a whole: The investigators did not determine what antigen specificity the expanded peripheral T cells had.

V lost 4 bases to trimming and J lost 8 bases; unmatched junction nucleotides: 10. The CDR3 length is 17 residues. CDR1 and CDR2 (germline): SGHVS, FNYEAQ. Only in-frame clones appear in the TCRdb table, and some are missing; sequencing was by immunoSEQ multiplex PCR. This table has about 12,000 clones, approximately 80% appearing once. The rearrangement uses TRBV7-6 and TRBJ2-1; TRBD2 agrees at 14 bases. The receptor's source is an adult with an advanced solid tumor such as melanoma, head and neck, liver or kidney cancer. The sequencing here drew on CD4+ or CD8+ T cells sorted from blood, taken in a trial of the OX40 agonist ivuxolimab. The CDR3 DNA sequence: TGTGCCAGCAGCTACCGACTAGCGGGGGGGCAGGGGGATGAGCAGTTCTTC. This encodes CASSYRLAGGQGDEQFF.